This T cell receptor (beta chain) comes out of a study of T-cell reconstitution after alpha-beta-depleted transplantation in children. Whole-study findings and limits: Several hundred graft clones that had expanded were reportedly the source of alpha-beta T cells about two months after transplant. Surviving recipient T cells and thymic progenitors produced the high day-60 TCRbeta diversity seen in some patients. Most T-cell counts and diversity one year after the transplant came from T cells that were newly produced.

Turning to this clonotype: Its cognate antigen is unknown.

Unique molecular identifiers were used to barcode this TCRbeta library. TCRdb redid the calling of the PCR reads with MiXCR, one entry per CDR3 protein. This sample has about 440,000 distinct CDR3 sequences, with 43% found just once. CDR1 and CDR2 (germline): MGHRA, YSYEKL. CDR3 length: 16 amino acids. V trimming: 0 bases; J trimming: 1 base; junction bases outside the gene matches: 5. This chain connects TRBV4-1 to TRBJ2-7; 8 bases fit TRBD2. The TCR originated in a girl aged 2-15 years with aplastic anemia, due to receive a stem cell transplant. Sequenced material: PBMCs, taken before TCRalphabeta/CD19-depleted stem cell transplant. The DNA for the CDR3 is TGCGCCAGCAGCCAAGAAGAGGGCGGGGGGTCCTACGAGCAGTACTTC. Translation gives CASSQEEGGGSYEQYF.